This passage covers 12 T cell receptor beta chains from one sample sequenced in a study of T cell repertoires in aging, cancer and after chemotherapy. A mixed TRB-A/B primer pool amplified rearranged TRB by multiplex touch-down PCR. MiXCR, run by TCRdb on the multiplex PCR reads, gives a single entry per CDR3 protein. The table shows over a thousand distinct CDR3 sequences, with around a quarter occurring only once. Amplification of TCR beta used genomic DNA extracted from peripheral blood. Specimen: blood. The receptor set was obtained from a human donor with a solid tumor. The donor label of this sample is uncertain.

The chain links TRBV19 to TRBJ2-1; 8 bases line up with TRBD2. Germline V lookup: CDR1 LNHDA, CDR2 SQIVND (reference sequence). Trimming took 3 bases from V and 6 from J; bases not matched to a gene: 7. The CDR3 extends over 15 amino acids. The CDR3 sequence is CASSISAGGPNEQFF. The CDR3 region has the DNA TGTGCCAGTAGTATTTCTGCGGGAGGTCCCAATGAGCAGTTCTTC.

The chain uses TRBV7-9 and TRBJ2-2; weak D call: TRBD1 (6 bases). CDR1 is SEHNR, CDR2 FQNEAQ, per germline (reference sequence). Trimming removed 5 bases from V and 2 bases from J, with 9 bases in between. This CDR3 comprises 14 residues. The CDR3 nucleotides are TGTGCCAGCAGCCCGGGACAAAACACCGGGGAGCTGTTTTTT. Protein: CASSPGQNTGELFF.

The genes are TRBV5-5 and TRBJ2-3, with 9 nucleotides matching TRBD1. CDR3 length: 16 residues. Trimming took 4 bases from V and 0 from J; bases not matched to a gene: 6. Germline assignment: CDR1 SGHKS and CDR2 YYEKEE (reference sequence). The CDR3: CASSKQGATSTDTQYF. The CDR3 DNA follows: TGTGCCAGCAGCAAACAGGGGGCAACTAGCACAGATACGCAGTATTTT.

The CDR3 region has the DNA TGTGCCACCAGCCGTGCGTTCGGACGGTCAACTAATGAAAAACTGTTTTTT. Translated: CATSRAFGRSTNEKLFF. This sequence joins TRBV15 and TRBJ1-4, with D hard to call. V lost 5 bases and J lost 0, with 16 bases in between. Germline assignment: CDR1 LNHNV and CDR2 YYDKDF (reference sequence). CDR3 size: 17 residues.

This clonotype was counted a few times. The chain uses TRBV5-5 and TRBJ1-5, with 8 bases that match TRBD1. V trimming: 0 bases; J trimming: 7 bases; junction bases outside the gene matches: 6. This CDR3 spans 15 amino acids. Germline CDR1 reads SGHKS; CDR2 reads YYEKEE (reference sequence). The CDR3 DNA sequence: TGTGCCAGCAGCTTGGCAGACAGGGGTGGGCAGCCCCAGCATTTT. It yields the protein CASSLADRGGQPQHF. Full variable domain (rest looked up from reference TRBV5-5 and TRBJ1-5): DAGVTQSPTHLIKTRGQQVTLRCSPISGHKSVSWYQQVLGQGPQFIFQYYEKEERGRGNFPDRFSARQFPNYSSELNVNALLLGDSALYLCASSLADRGGQPQHFGDGTRLSIL.

This clonotype showed up just a few times. The rearrangement uses TRBV5-1 and TRBJ2-2; no reliable D call. The germline gives CDR1 SGHRS, CDR2 YFSETQ. The V and J ends lost 4 bases and 3 bases respectively, with 10 bases between them. The CDR3 sequence is 14 residues long. The CDR3: CASSRGIDTGELFF. Here the CDR3 DNA reads TGCGCCAGCAGCAGAGGTATCGACACCGGGGAGCTGTTTTTT.

The rearrangement links TRBV20-1 to TRBJ1-6; the match to TRBD1 covers 8 bases. Germline V gives CDR1 DFQATT, CDR2 SNEGSKA (reference sequence). J was trimmed by 9 bases and V by 4 bases; bases with no gene match: 5. This CDR3 is built from 13 residues. In DNA form, the CDR3 reads TGCAGTGCTAAGGGACAGGTCATTTCACCCCTCCACTTT. Protein: CSAKGQVISPLHF.

This clonotype came up a few times. J is TRBJ2-3 and V is TRBV20-1, with 8 bases fitting TRBD2. The V gene end was trimmed by 1 base and the J gene end by 2 bases; junction bases not matched to a gene: 14. This CDR3 has 18 amino acids. The germline V gene has CDR1 DFQATT and CDR2 SNEGSKA (reference sequence). The CDR3 region has the DNA TGCAGTGCTAGAGCCAATACTTACCTAGCGGGCCCCACAGATACGCAGTATTTT. Residues: CSARANTYLAGPTDTQYF.

In this sample, this clonotype is large (0.1 to 1%). CDR3 sequence (DNA): TGTGCCTGGAGTCTAGACACCGGGGAGCTGTTTTTT. Translating it yields CAWSLDTGELFF. The rearrangement links TRBV30 to TRBJ2-2, with D uncertain. Trimming left V 2 bases short and J 3 bases short, with 4 bases between. The CDR3 has 12 residues. Per the germline V gene, CDR1 is GTSNPN and CDR2 is SVGIG (reference sequence).

The chain couples TRBV19 to TRBJ2-1, with 11 bases lining up with TRBD1. The germline CDR1 and CDR2 sequences are LNHDA and SQIVND (reference sequence). V shed 1 base, J shed 3 bases, and the junction held 5 bases outside the gene matches. The CDR3 has 17 residues. The CDR3 DNA reads TGTGCCAGTAGTATAGGGATGGGGACAGGGGGCTACAATGAGCAGTTCTTC. Translation: CASSIGMGTGGYNEQFF.

In its sample, this clonotype ranks as large. This rearrangement joins TRBV30 to TRBJ2-2; no clear D. Trimming left V 5 bases short and J 4 bases short, with 11 bases between. Germline V lookup: CDR1 GTSNPN, CDR2 SVGIG (reference sequence). This CDR3 is built from 13 residues. The CDR3, as DNA: TGTGCCTGGTGTCCGACATTCACCGGGGAGCTGTTTTTT. Encoded protein: CAWCPTFTGELFF.

This clonotype was counted a few times. The rearrangement uses TRBV6-5 and TRBJ1-3; tentative D call: TRBD1 (6 bases). Trimming took off 0 bases at V and 0 bases at J, with 9 bases between the two ends. The CDR3 contains 16 residues. Germline CDR1 reads MNHEY; CDR2 reads SVGAGI. DNA for the CDR3: TGTGCCAGCAGTTACTCAACAGGGATCTCTGGAAACACCATATATTTT. Amino acids: CASSYSTGISGNTIYF.